The T cell receptor (beta chain) described here comes from a study of blood T cell repertoires in COVID-19. This table comes from immunoSEQ multiplex PCR, and its TCRdb copy is limited to in-frame clones, with some not included. The sample holds 190,000 or so clones, roughly 87% seen once. Trimming removed 0 bases at V and 2 bases at J, with 7 bases between. The CDR3 loop spans 14 amino acids. Germline V CDR1 and CDR2: PRHDT, FYEKMQ (reference sequence). The J gene is TRBJ1-2, the V gene TRBV13; D remains ambiguous. Sequenced material: PBMCs or T cells enriched from blood (not recorded which). The receptor was isolated from a woman in her twenties or thirties who had recovered from COVID-19. The CDR3 nucleotides read TGTGCCAGCAGCTTAGGTGCGGGGAACTATGGCTACACCTTC. Translation gives CASSLGAGNYGYTF.